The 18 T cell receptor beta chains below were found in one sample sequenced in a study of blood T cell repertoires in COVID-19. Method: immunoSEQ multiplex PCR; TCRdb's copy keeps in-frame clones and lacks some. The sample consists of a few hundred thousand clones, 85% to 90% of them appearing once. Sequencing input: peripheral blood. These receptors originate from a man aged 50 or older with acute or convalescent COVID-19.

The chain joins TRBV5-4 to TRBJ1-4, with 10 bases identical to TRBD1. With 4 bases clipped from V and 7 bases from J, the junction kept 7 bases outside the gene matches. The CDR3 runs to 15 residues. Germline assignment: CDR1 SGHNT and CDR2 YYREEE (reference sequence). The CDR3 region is CASSRRQGAGEKLFF. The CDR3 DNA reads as TGTGCCAGCAGCCGCCGACAGGGGGCTGGTGAAAAACTGTTTTTT.

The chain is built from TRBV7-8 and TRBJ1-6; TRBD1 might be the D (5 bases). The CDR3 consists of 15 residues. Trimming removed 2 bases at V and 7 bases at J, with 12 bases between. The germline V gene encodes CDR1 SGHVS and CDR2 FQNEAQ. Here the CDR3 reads CASSLRDGRNSPLHF. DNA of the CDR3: TGTGCCAGCAGCTTACGGGACGGGAGAAATTCACCCCTCCACTTT.

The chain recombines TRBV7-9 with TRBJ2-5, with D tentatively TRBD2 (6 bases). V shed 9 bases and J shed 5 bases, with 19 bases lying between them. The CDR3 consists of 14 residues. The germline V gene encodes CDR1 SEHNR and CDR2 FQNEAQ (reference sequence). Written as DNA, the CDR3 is TGTGCCAGTACCCTAATGCGGGCGGGGGAGACCCAGTACTTC. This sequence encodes CASTLMRAGETQYF.

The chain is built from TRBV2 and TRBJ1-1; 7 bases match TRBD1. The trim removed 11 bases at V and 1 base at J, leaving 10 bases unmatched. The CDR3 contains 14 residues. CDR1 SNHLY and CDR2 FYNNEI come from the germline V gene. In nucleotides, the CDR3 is TGTGCCGTACAGGGGCGCTCCAAGAACACTGAAGCTTTCTTT. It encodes CAVQGRSKNTEAFF. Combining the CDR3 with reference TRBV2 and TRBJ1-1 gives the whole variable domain EPEVTQTPSHQVTQMGQEVILRCVPISNHLYFYWYRQILGQKVEFLVSFYNNEISEKSEIFDDQFSVERPDGSNFTLKIRSTKLEDSAMYFCAVQGRSKNTEAFFGQGTRLTVV.

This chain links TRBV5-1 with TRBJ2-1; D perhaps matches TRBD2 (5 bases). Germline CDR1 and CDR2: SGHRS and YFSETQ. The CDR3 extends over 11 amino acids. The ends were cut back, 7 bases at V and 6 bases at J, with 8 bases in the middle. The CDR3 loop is CASRGGNEQFF. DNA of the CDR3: TGCGCCAGCCGGGGTGGCAATGAGCAGTTCTTC.

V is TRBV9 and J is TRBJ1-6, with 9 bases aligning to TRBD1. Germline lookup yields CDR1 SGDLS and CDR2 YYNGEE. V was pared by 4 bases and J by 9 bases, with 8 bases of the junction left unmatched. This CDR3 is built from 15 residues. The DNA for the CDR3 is TGTGCCAGCAGCCCGACGGACAGGGGTATTTCACCCCTCCACTTT. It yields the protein CASSPTDRGISPLHF.

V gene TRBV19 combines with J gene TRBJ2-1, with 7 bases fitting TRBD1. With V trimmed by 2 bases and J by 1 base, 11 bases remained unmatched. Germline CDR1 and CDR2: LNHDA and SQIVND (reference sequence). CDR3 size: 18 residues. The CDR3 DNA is TGTGCCAGTAGTATAAGGGCGAGACAGGGCCTTTCCTACAATGAGCAGTTCTTC. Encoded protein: CASSIRARQGLSYNEQFF. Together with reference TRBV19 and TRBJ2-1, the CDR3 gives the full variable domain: DGGITQSPKYLFRKEGQNVTLSCEQNLNHDAMYWYRQDPGQGLRLIYYSQIVNDFQKGDIAEGYSVSREKKESFPLTVTSAQKNPTAFYLCASSIRARQGLSYNEQFFGPGTRLTVL.

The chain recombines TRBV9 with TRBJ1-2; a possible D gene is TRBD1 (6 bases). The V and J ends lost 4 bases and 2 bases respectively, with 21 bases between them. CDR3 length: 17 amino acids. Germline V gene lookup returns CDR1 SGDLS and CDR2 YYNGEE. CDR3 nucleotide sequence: TGTGCCAGCAGCCCCATTAATATGGGCAGGGGCAACTATGGCTACACCTTC. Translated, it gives CASSPINMGRGNYGYTF. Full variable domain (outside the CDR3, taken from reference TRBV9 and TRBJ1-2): DSGVTQTPKHLITATGQRVTLRCSPRSGDLSVYWYQQSLDQGLQFLIQYYNGEERAKGNILERFSAQQFPDLHSELNLSSLELGDSALYFCASSPINMGRGNYGYTFGSGTRLTVV.

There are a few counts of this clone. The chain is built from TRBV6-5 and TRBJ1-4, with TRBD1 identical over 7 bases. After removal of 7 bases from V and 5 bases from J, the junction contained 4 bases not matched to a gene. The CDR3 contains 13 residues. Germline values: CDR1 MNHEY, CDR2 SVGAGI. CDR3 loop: CASKVQGNEKLFF. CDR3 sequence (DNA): TGTGCCAGCAAGGTACAGGGGAATGAAAAACTGTTTTTT.

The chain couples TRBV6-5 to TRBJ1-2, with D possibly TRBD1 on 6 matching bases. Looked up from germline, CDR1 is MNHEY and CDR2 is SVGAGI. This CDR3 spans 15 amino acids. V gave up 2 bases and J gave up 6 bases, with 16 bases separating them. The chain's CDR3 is CASSYTQEGQNGYTF. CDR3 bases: TGTGCCAGCAGTTACACCCAGGAAGGACAGAATGGCTACACCTTC.

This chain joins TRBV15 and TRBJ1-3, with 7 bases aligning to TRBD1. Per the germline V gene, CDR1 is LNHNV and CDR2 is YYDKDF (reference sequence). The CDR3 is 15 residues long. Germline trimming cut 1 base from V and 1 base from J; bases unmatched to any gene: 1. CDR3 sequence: CATSRGQGSGNTIYF. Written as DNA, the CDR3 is TGTGCCACCAGCAGAGGACAGGGTTCTGGAAACACCATATATTTT.

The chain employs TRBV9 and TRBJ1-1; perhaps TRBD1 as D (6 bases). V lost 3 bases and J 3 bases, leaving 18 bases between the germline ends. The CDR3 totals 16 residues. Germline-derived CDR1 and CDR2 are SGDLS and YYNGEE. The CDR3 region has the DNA TGTGCCAGCAGCGCCTCGACAGGTTATAGTGACACTGAAGCTTTCTTT. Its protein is CASSASTGYSDTEAFF.

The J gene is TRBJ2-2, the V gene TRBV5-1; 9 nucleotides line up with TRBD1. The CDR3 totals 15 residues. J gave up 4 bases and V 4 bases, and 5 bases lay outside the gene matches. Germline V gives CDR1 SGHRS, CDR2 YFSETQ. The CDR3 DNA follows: TGCGCCAGCAGCCCCGGGACAGGGTCCACCGGGGAGCTGTTTTTT. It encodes CASSPGTGSTGELFF. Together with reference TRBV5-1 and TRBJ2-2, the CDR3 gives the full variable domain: KAGVTQTPRYLIKTRGQQVTLSCSPISGHRSVSWYQQTPGQGLQFLFEYFSETQRNKGNFPGRFSGRQFSNSRSEMNVSTLELGDSALYLCASSPGTGSTGELFFGEGSRLTVL.

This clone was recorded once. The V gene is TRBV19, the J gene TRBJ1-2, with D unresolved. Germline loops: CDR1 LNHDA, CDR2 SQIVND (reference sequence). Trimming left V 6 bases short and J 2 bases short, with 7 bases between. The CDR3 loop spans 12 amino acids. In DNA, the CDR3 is TGTGCCAGTAGAACGAGAAACTATGGCTACACCTTC. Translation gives CASRTRNYGYTF.

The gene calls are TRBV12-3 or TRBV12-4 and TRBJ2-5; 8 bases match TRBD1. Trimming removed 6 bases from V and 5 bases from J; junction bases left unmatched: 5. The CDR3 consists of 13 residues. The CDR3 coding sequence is TGTGCCAGCAGGCGGACAGGGACGGAGACCCAGTACTTC. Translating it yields CASRRTGTETQYF.

The CDR3 here is CASGQDGYEQYF. The DNA of the CDR3 is TGTGCCAGCGGACAGGACGGGTACGAGCAGTACTTC. V usage is TRBV6-5 and J usage is TRBJ2-7; 7 nucleotides match TRBD1. Looked up from germline, CDR1 is MNHEY and CDR2 is SVGAGI. V shed 8 bases, J shed 4 bases, and the junction held 5 bases outside the gene matches. The CDR3 sequence is 12 residues long.

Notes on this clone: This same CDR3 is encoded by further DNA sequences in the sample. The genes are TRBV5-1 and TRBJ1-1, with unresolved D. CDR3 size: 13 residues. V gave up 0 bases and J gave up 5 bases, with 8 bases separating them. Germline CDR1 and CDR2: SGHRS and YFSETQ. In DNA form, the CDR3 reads TGCGCCAGCAGCTTGGGGGCAGGAACTGAAGCTTTCTTT. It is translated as CASSLGAGTEAFF.

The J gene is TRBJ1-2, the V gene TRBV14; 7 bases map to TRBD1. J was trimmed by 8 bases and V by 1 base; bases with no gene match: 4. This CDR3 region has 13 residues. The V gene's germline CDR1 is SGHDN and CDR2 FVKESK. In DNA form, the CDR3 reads TGTGCCAGCAGCCAAGGGCGACAGGGAGGCTACACCTTC. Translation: CASSQGRQGGYTF. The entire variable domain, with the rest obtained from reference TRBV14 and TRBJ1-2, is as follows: EAGVTQFPSHSVIEKGQTVTLRCDPISGHDNLYWYRRVMGKEIKFLLHFVKESKQDESGMPNNRFLAERTGGTYSTLKVQPAELEDSGVYFCASSQGRQGGYTFGSGTRLTVV.